The 27 T cell receptor beta chains below all came from one sample that was sequenced in a study of technical replicates of blood from a few donors. Sequencing used immunoSEQ multiplex PCR; TCRdb keeps in-frame clones, though not all of them. The sample consists of some 13,000 clones, 85% to 95% of them appearing once. Sequencing was done on a sample of PBMCs. These TCRs come from a human donor in good health.

This clone is a singleton in its sample. V and J are TRBV6-4 and TRBJ2-1, with 12 nucleotides matching TRBD2. Germline V gene data show CDR1 as MRHNA and CDR2 as SNTAGT. V trimming: 6 bases; J trimming: 8 bases; junction bases outside the gene matches: 5. The CDR3 consists of 14 residues. This CDR3 is CASSPSGRVDEQFF. DNA for the CDR3: TGTGCCAGCAGCCCTAGCGGGAGGGTTGATGAGCAGTTCTTC.

The chain links TRBV7-7 to TRBJ2-7; 9 positions match TRBD1. In germline, CDR1 is SSHAT, CDR2 FNYEAQ (reference sequence). The CDR3 has 14 residues. With V trimmed by 5 bases and J by 2 bases, 4 bases remained unmatched. The CDR3 is CASSPGTGPYEQYF. CDR3 sequence (DNA): TGTGCCAGCAGCCCAGGGACAGGGCCCTACGAGCAGTACTTC.

This chain links TRBV11-2 with TRBJ1-1; D ambiguous. Germline CDR1 is SGHAT and CDR2 is FQNNGV. Trimming shortened V by 2 bases and J by 4 bases, and 8 bases separated the two germline ends. The CDR3 is made up of 13 amino acids. Here the CDR3 reads CASSLMPSTEAFF. The CDR3 nucleotides are TGTGCCAGCAGCTTAATGCCGAGCACTGAAGCTTTCTTT.

This chain joins TRBV27 and TRBJ2-1; 9 bases agree with TRBD2. Germline assignment: CDR1 MNHEY and CDR2 SMNVEV (reference sequence). The V gene end was trimmed by 7 bases and the J gene end by 0 bases; junction bases not matched to a gene: 7. The CDR3 has 16 amino acids. CDR3 protein: CASTGASGDSYNEQFF. CDR3 in DNA: TGTGCCAGCACTGGGGCTAGCGGGGACTCCTACAATGAGCAGTTCTTC.

This chain joins TRBV7-3 and TRBJ2-1; 10 bases agree with TRBD2. CDR3 length: 13 residues. In germline, CDR1 is SGHTA, CDR2 FQGTGA. Trimming took 7 bases from V and 8 from J; bases not matched to a gene: 5. CDR3 residues: CASMIAGGDEQFF. Written as DNA, the CDR3 is TGTGCCAGCATGATAGCGGGAGGAGATGAGCAGTTCTTC. Using reference TRBV7-3 and TRBJ2-1 for the parts outside the CDR3, the full variable domain is GAGVSQTPSNKVTEKGKYVELRCDPISGHTALYWYRQSLGQGPEFLIYFQGTGAADDSGLPNDRFFAVRPEGSVSTLKIQRTERGDSAVYLCASMIAGGDEQFFGPGTRLTVL.

This clone was recorded once. The chain uses TRBV7-9 and TRBJ2-3, with TRBD2 as a possible D gene (5 bases). The CDR3 extends over 16 amino acids. V was cut by 9 bases and J by 5 bases, with 24 bases left in between. Per germline, CDR1 SEHNR and CDR2 FQNEAQ (reference sequence). The CDR3, as DNA: TGTGCCAGTTCGAATTTCCGGGATTTGCTTGGAGATACGCAGTATTTT. Protein: CASSNFRDLLGDTQYF.

V usage is TRBV7-2 and J usage is TRBJ1-3; D is ambiguous. The CDR3 runs to 18 residues. The germline CDR1 and CDR2 sequences are SGHTA and FQGNSA. Trimming left V 5 bases short and J 0 bases short, with 20 bases between. CDR3 DNA sequence: TGTGCCAGCAGCCCCACGACGGAGGCAGCCCGCTCTGGAAACACCATATATTTT. It is translated as CASSPTTEAARSGNTIYF.

The rearrangement links TRBV11-2 to TRBJ1-1; weak D call: TRBD1 (5 bases). Germline V CDR1 and CDR2: SGHAT, FQNNGV. The CDR3 is made up of 14 amino acids. The V end was cut by 0 bases, the J end by 5 bases, with 10 bases between. CDR3 in amino acids: CASSLDSGGTEAFF. Written as DNA, the CDR3 is TGTGCCAGCAGCTTAGATTCGGGGGGGACTGAAGCTTTCTTT. Complete variable domain (other parts from reference TRBV11-2 and TRBJ1-1): EAGVAQSPRYKIIEKRQSVAFWCNPISGHATLYWYQQILGQGPKLLIQFQNNGVVDDSQLPKDRFSAERLKGVDSTLKIQPAKLEDSAVYLCASSLDSGGTEAFFGQGTRLTVV.

In its sample, this clone was seen once. The chain uses TRBV29-1 and TRBJ2-5, with D perhaps TRBD1 (6 bases). There are 14 residues in the CDR3. V lost 8 bases and J 5 bases, leaving 21 bases between the germline ends. In germline, CDR1 is SQVTM, CDR2 ANQGSEA. CDR3: CSHAWGLLGETQYF. The CDR3 DNA is TGCAGCCATGCGTGGGGGCTCTTGGGGGAGACCCAGTACTTC. Filled out from reference TRBV29-1 and TRBJ2-5, the complete variable domain reads SAVISQKPSRDICQRGTSLTIQCQVDSQVTMMFWYRQQPGQSLTLIATANQGSEATYESGFVIDKFPISRPNLTFSTLTVSNMSPEDSSIYLCSHAWGLLGETQYFGPGTRLLVL.

The chain links TRBV11-2 to TRBJ1-1, with 7 bases matching TRBD1. This CDR3 spans 14 amino acids. Trimming took 2 bases from V and 3 from J; bases not matched to a gene: 3. Germline loops: CDR1 SGHAT, CDR2 FQNNGV. CDR3 region: CASSLRGTDTEAFF. CDR3 coding DNA: TGTGCCAGCAGCTTAAGAGGGACAGACACTGAAGCTTTCTTT.

The gene calls are TRBV4-1 and TRBJ2-3; 8 bases are shared with TRBD2. V shed 0 bases, J shed 3 bases, and the junction held 8 bases outside the gene matches. Germline-derived CDR1 and CDR2 are MGHRA and YSYEKL. This CDR3 comprises 17 residues. This CDR3 reads CASSQDRAGVGTDTQYF. CDR3 bases: TGCGCCAGCAGCCAAGATCGAGCGGGAGTGGGAACAGATACGCAGTATTTT.

In this sample, this clone turned up once. This chain connects TRBV18 to TRBJ2-3; a weak D match, TRBD2 (6 bases). This CDR3 region has 16 residues. The ends were cut back, 3 bases at V and 5 bases at J, with 18 bases in the middle. Germline V gene sequence: CDR1 KGHSH, CDR2 LQKENI. The CDR3 DNA reads as TGTGCCAGCTCACCCCTCATAGAGAGTAGCGGAGATACGCAGTATTTT. Residues: CASSPLIESSGDTQYF.

The chain combines TRBV18 with TRBJ1-1; tentatively, D is TRBD1 (6 bases). This CDR3 contains 15 residues. V dropped 1 base and J dropped 5 bases, with 14 bases sitting between them. CDR1 and CDR2 from the germline V gene are KGHSH and LQKENI. This chain's CDR3 is CASSPLMQGRTEAFF. CDR3 coding DNA: TGTGCCAGCTCACCACTAATGCAGGGGCGGACTGAAGCTTTCTTT.

The chain carries TRBV11-3 and TRBJ2-1; a weak D match, TRBD1 (5 bases). The germline gives CDR1 SGHNT, CDR2 YENEEA. CDR3 size: 15 residues. Deletions cut 1 base from V and 10 bases from J, with 17 bases between. In DNA, the CDR3 is TGTGCCAGCAGCTTAGGACGAACGGACACCGGGGAGCAGTTCTTC. This gives the protein CASSLGRTDTGEQFF.

The chain joins TRBV11-2 to TRBJ2-3, with TRBD2 matching over 8 bases. With 5 bases clipped from V and 3 bases from J, the junction kept 10 bases outside the gene matches. Germline lookup yields CDR1 SGHAT and CDR2 FQNNGV. The CDR3 is made up of 16 amino acids. The CDR3 sequence: CASSHGAGVETDTQYF. The CDR3 DNA sequence: TGTGCCAGCAGCCATGGAGCGGGAGTTGAAACAGATACGCAGTATTTT. The variable domain in full, with the rest retrieved from reference TRBV11-2 and TRBJ2-3, is EAGVAQSPRYKIIEKRQSVAFWCNPISGHATLYWYQQILGQGPKLLIQFQNNGVVDDSQLPKDRFSAERLKGVDSTLKIQPAKLEDSAVYLCASSHGAGVETDTQYFGPGTRLTVL.

The rearrangement uses TRBV6-6 and TRBJ2-7, with 10 nucleotides matching TRBD1. CDR1 and CDR2 (germline): MNHNY, SVGAGI (reference sequence). The CDR3 is 15 residues long. The trim removed 3 bases at V and 2 bases at J, leaving 4 bases unmatched. The CDR3 coding sequence is TGTGCCAGCAGTTATAAAGGACAGGGGGCCTACGAGCAGTACTTC. Translated: CASSYKGQGAYEQYF.

This chain joins TRBV21-1 and TRBJ2-1; the table gives TRBD1 as D, unverified against the DNA. TRBV21-1 is labeled a pseudogene. The CDR3 extends over 15 amino acids. CDR3: CARRLCPDKDNEQFF. CDR3 bases: TGTGCCAGACGACTTTGCCCGGACAAAGACAATGAGCAGTTCTTC.

The chain uses TRBV10-1 and TRBJ2-3, with 7 bases identical to TRBD1. The length of the CDR3 is 13 residues. V shed 3 bases and J 6 bases; nucleotides not matched to a gene: 3. From germline, CDR1 is WNHNN and CDR2 SYGVQD (reference sequence). In DNA, the CDR3 is TGCGCCAGCAGTGAAGGGGGCCTGGATACGCAGTATTTT. It encodes CASSEGGLDTQYF.

The V call is TRBV29-1, the J call TRBJ2-3, with 9 bases aligning to TRBD2. The CDR3 consists of 14 residues. V shed 8 bases, J shed 5 bases, and the junction held 11 bases outside the gene matches. Looked up from germline, CDR1 is SQVTM and CDR2 is ANQGSEA. This CDR3 is CSRVAGGRRDTQYF. The CDR3 DNA sequence: TGCAGCCGGGTGGCGGGAGGGCGAAGAGATACGCAGTATTTT.

The gene calls are TRBV6-1 and TRBJ1-1; D remains ambiguous. CDR3 length equals 13 residues. The germline CDR1 and CDR2 sequences are MNHNS and SASEGT. The V end was cut by 3 bases, the J end by 3 bases, with 8 bases between. This chain's CDR3 is CASSDPQDTEAFF. The CDR3 region has the DNA TGTGCCAGCAGTGACCCCCAGGACACTGAAGCTTTCTTT.

The chain uses TRBV27 and TRBJ1-5, with D possibly TRBD1 on 5 matching bases. V lost 5 bases and J 4 bases, leaving 15 bases between the germline ends. This CDR3 is 15 amino acids long. CDR1 and CDR2 from the germline V gene are MNHEY and SMNVEV (reference sequence). The CDR3 coding sequence is TGTGCCAGCAGTCCCCGCGGGACGATTAATCAGCCCCAGCATTTT. This encodes CASSPRGTINQPQHF.

The rearrangement joins TRBV7-9 to TRBJ1-5; weak D call: TRBD1 (6 bases). This CDR3 comprises 16 residues. V was clipped by 0 bases and J by 0 bases, with 9 bases between them. The germline V gene encodes CDR1 SEHNR and CDR2 FQNEAQ (reference sequence). The CDR3 here is CASSLAQGHSNQPQHF. The CDR3 region has the DNA TGTGCCAGCAGCTTAGCACAGGGACATAGCAATCAGCCCCAGCATTTT. Filled out from reference TRBV7-9 and TRBJ1-5, the complete variable domain reads DTGVSQNPRHKITKRGQNVTFRCDPISEHNRLYWYRQTLGQGPEFLTYFQNEAQLEKSRLLSDRFSAERPKGSFSTLEIQRTEQGDSAMYLCASSLAQGHSNQPQHFGDGTRLSIL.

This chain links TRBV19 with TRBJ2-1, with 14 bases lining up with TRBD2. Germline lookup yields CDR1 LNHDA and CDR2 SQIVND (reference sequence). Unmatched junction bases numbered 10, after V lost 4 bases and J lost 2 bases. This CDR3 is 19 amino acids long. In DNA form, the CDR3 reads TGTGCCAGTAGTAGAGAGACTAGCGGGAGGGCCGGAGCCTACAATGAGCAGTTCTTC. Translating gives CASSRETSGRAGAYNEQFF.

The chain links TRBV30 to TRBJ2-1; 7 bases line up with TRBD1. V lost 1 base, J lost 8 bases, and 5 bases stayed unmatched. CDR3 length equals 13 residues. Germline V gene data show CDR1 as GTSNPN and CDR2 as SVGIG (reference sequence). Here the CDR3 reads CAWSEGTVHEQFF. DNA of the CDR3: TGTGCCTGGAGTGAAGGGACAGTTCATGAGCAGTTCTTC.

In regard to this clone: A junction end diverges from the germline sequence, so it may reflect a read error. The gene calls are TRBV29-1 and TRBJ2-4; D call uncertain. Per germline, CDR1 SQVTM and CDR2 ANQGSEA. The CDR3 totals 14 residues. CDR3 sequence (DNA): TGCAGCGTTAAAGACCCCGTAGCCAAAAACATTCAGTACTTC. Protein sequence: CSVKDPVAKNIQYF. Combining the CDR3 with reference TRBV29-1 and TRBJ2-4 gives the whole variable domain SAVISQKPSRDICQRGTSLTIQCQVDSQVTMMFWYRQQPGQSLTLIATANQGSEATYESGFVIDKFPISRPNLTFSTLTVSNMSPEDSSIYLCSVKDPVAKNIQYFGAGTRLSVL.

Only one count was recorded for this clone. The gene calls are TRBV11-2 and TRBJ2-7; TRBD2 matches 9 bases. The V segment lost 4 bases and the J segment 0 bases; nucleotides outside the gene matches: 4. CDR3 length equals 15 residues. Germline assignment: CDR1 SGHAT and CDR2 FQNNGV. The CDR3: CASSSRSGSSYEQYF. For the CDR3, the DNA is TGTGCCAGCAGCTCACGTAGCGGGAGCTCCTACGAGCAGTACTTC.

The rearrangement joins TRBV27 to TRBJ1-5, with D maybe TRBD1 (6 bases). Germline assignment: CDR1 MNHEY and CDR2 SMNVEV (reference sequence). V lost 3 bases and J 1 base, leaving 16 bases between the germline ends. The CDR3 has 17 residues. In nucleotides, the CDR3 is TGTGCCAGCAGTTTCCTTCCGACAGGCGAGAGCAATCAGCCCCAGCATTTT. It specifies CASSFLPTGESNQPQHF.